This is a list of T cell receptor beta chains from one sample in a study of blood T cell repertoires in COVID-19. The method was immunoSEQ multiplex PCR; TCRdb's version includes in-frame clones alone and lacks a portion of them. The sample lists tens of thousands of clones, roughly 87% occurring once. The sequencing input was peripheral blood. Receptors were obtained from a woman between 45 and 60 years old with active COVID-19. The CDR3 runs from the conserved cysteine through the conserved F or W. The order of the fields is CDR3 length, D gene, J gene, V gene, clone size, CDR3 protein, CDR3 DNA. D genes are given only for firm matches. Only some rows state a clone size, as once, few, many or a class for expanded clones.

cdr3_length: 15; d_call: TRBD1; j_call: TRBJ1-2; v_call: TRBV5-5; clone_size: .; cdr3_aa: CASSLGTGLNYGYTF; cdr3_nt: TGTGCCAGCAGCTTGGGGACAGGGCTTAACTATGGCTACACCTTC
cdr3_length: 15; d_call: .; j_call: TRBJ2-2; v_call: TRBV6-6; clone_size: .; cdr3_aa: CASSMPKGETGELFF; cdr3_nt: TGTGCCAGCAGTATGCCAAAGGGGGAAACCGGGGAGCTGTTTTTT
cdr3_length: 16; d_call: TRBD1; j_call: TRBJ2-2; v_call: TRBV27; clone_size: .; cdr3_aa: CASSSDRGPNTGELFF; cdr3_nt: TGTGCCAGCAGTTCGGACAGGGGGCCGAACACCGGGGAGCTGTTTTTT
cdr3_length: 14; d_call: .; j_call: TRBJ2-3; v_call: TRBV28; clone_size: .; cdr3_aa: CASRRGLVTDTQYF; cdr3_nt: TGTGCCAGCAGAAGGGGGTTAGTCACAGATACGCAGTATTTT
cdr3_length: 15; d_call: TRBD1; j_call: TRBJ2-7; v_call: TRBV28; clone_size: .; cdr3_aa: CASSPPGQGLYEQYF; cdr3_nt: TGTGCCAGCAGCCCTCCGGGACAGGGACTCTACGAGCAGTACTTC
cdr3_length: 12; d_call: TRBD1; j_call: TRBJ1-1; v_call: TRBV30; clone_size: .; cdr3_aa: CAAKGAGTEAFF; cdr3_nt: TGTGCTGCGAAGGGGGCTGGGACTGAAGCTTTCTTT
cdr3_length: 16; d_call: .; j_call: TRBJ1-3; v_call: TRBV5-5; clone_size: .; cdr3_aa: CASSLRARWSGNTIYF; cdr3_nt: TGTGCCAGCAGCTTGCGAGCCCGGTGGTCTGGAAACACCATATATTTT
cdr3_length: 15; d_call: .; j_call: TRBJ1-5; v_call: TRBV19; clone_size: few; cdr3_aa: CASNPLDRPNQPQHF; cdr3_nt: TGTGCCAGTAACCCTCTCGACAGGCCCAATCAGCCCCAGCATTTT
cdr3_length: 13; d_call: TRBD2; j_call: TRBJ2-5; v_call: TRBV5-1; clone_size: .; cdr3_aa: CASSYRGGETQYF; cdr3_nt: TGCGCCAGCAGCTACCGGGGAGGGGAGACCCAGTACTTC
cdr3_length: 13; d_call: .; j_call: TRBJ2-1; v_call: TRBV7-8; clone_size: .; cdr3_aa: CASSLERWHEQFF; cdr3_nt: TGTGCCAGCAGCTTAGAGCGGTGGCATGAGCAGTTCTTC
cdr3_length: 15; d_call: .; j_call: TRBJ1-6; v_call: TRBV5-1; clone_size: .; cdr3_aa: CASSQTEVSGSPLHF; cdr3_nt: TGCGCCAGCAGCCAAACGGAGGTGTCAGGTTCACCCCTCCACTTT
cdr3_length: 14; d_call: TRBD1; j_call: TRBJ2-7; v_call: TRBV7-9; clone_size: few; cdr3_aa: CASSSQGQGYEQYF; cdr3_nt: TGTGCCAGCAGCTCCCAGGGACAGGGCTACGAGCAGTACTTC
cdr3_length: 15; d_call: TRBD2; j_call: TRBJ2-7; v_call: TRBV4-1; clone_size: .; cdr3_aa: CASSQGTSGSTEQYF; cdr3_nt: TGCGCCAGCAGCCAAGGGACTAGCGGGAGTACCGAGCAGTACTTC
cdr3_length: 15; d_call: TRBD2; j_call: TRBJ2-5; v_call: TRBV11-2; clone_size: .; cdr3_aa: CASSLGTSGSQTQYF; cdr3_nt: TGTGCCAGCAGCTTAGGGACTAGCGGGAGTCAGACCCAGTACTTC
cdr3_length: 14; d_call: .; j_call: TRBJ1-2; v_call: TRBV7-2; clone_size: .; cdr3_aa: CASSANTVNAGYTF; cdr3_nt: TGTGCCAGCAGCGCCAATACAGTGAACGCTGGCTACACCTTC
cdr3_length: 17; d_call: .; j_call: TRBJ1-6; v_call: TRBV15; clone_size: .; cdr3_aa: CATSRDSASRANSPLHF; cdr3_nt: TGTGCCACCAGCAGAGATAGCGCATCTCGGGCTAATTCACCCCTCCACTTT
cdr3_length: 13; d_call: .; j_call: TRBJ2-5; v_call: TRBV10-3; clone_size: .; cdr3_aa: CAISDREYETQYF; cdr3_nt: TGTGCCATCAGTGACAGGGAATATGAGACCCAGTACTTC
cdr3_length: 14; d_call: TRBD2; j_call: TRBJ2-3; v_call: TRBV6-1; clone_size: few; cdr3_aa: CASSEAGAGDTQYF; cdr3_nt: TGTGCCAGCAGTGAGGCGGGAGCGGGAGATACGCAGTATTTT
cdr3_length: 12; d_call: .; j_call: TRBJ2-7; v_call: TRBV29-1; clone_size: .; cdr3_aa: CSVDTGSGEQYF; cdr3_nt: TGCAGCGTTGATACGGGGTCGGGCGAGCAGTACTTC
cdr3_length: 15; d_call: TRBD1; j_call: TRBJ1-5; v_call: TRBV19; clone_size: .; cdr3_aa: CASSTGQGAWQPQHF; cdr3_nt: TGTGCCAGTAGTACCGGACAGGGGGCATGGCAGCCCCAGCATTTT
cdr3_length: 13; d_call: .; j_call: TRBJ2-5; v_call: TRBV18; clone_size: once; cdr3_aa: CASSLNGKETQYF; cdr3_nt: TGTGCCAGCTCACTCAACGGGAAAGAGACCCAGTACTTC
cdr3_length: 15; d_call: TRBD2; j_call: TRBJ2-3; v_call: TRBV10-3; clone_size: once; cdr3_aa: CAISGSGISTDTQYF; cdr3_nt: TGTGCCATCAGTGGAAGCGGGATTAGCACAGATACGCAGTATTTT
cdr3_length: 11; d_call: .; j_call: TRBJ2-5; v_call: TRBV19; clone_size: .; cdr3_aa: CASSMEETQYF; cdr3_nt: TGTGCCAGTAGTATGGAGGAGACCCAGTACTTC
cdr3_length: 14; d_call: TRBD1; j_call: TRBJ1-5; v_call: TRBV18; clone_size: .; cdr3_aa: CASSTDRNAEPQHF; cdr3_nt: TGTGCCAGCTCAACGGACAGGAACGCCGAGCCCCAGCATTTT
cdr3_length: 19; d_call: TRBD1; j_call: TRBJ2-6; v_call: TRBV3-1/TRBV3-2; clone_size: .; cdr3_aa: CASRPRADRGGSGANVLTF; cdr3_nt: TGTGCCAGCAGGCCGAGGGCCGACAGGGGGGGATCTGGGGCCAACGTCCTGACTTTC
cdr3_length: 14; d_call: .; j_call: TRBJ2-5; v_call: TRBV5-6; clone_size: .; cdr3_aa: CASSLAARQETQYF; cdr3_nt: TGTGCCAGCAGCTTGGCCGCTAGACAAGAGACCCAGTACTTC
cdr3_length: 14; d_call: .; j_call: TRBJ1-6; v_call: TRBV28; clone_size: .; cdr3_aa: CASSLLTGNSPLHF; cdr3_nt: TGTGCCAGCAGTTTATTGACGGGTAATTCACCCCTCCACTTT
cdr3_length: 14; d_call: TRBD1; j_call: TRBJ1-2; v_call: TRBV27; clone_size: .; cdr3_aa: CASSKDRASYGYTF; cdr3_nt: TGTGCCAGCAGCAAGGACAGGGCATCGTATGGCTACACCTTC
cdr3_length: 15; d_call: .; j_call: TRBJ1-1; v_call: TRBV5-1; clone_size: .; cdr3_aa: CASSSRDPGGTEAFF; cdr3_nt: TGCGCCAGCAGCTCCCGGGACCCGGGGGGAACTGAAGCTTTCTTT
cdr3_length: 15; d_call: TRBD1; j_call: TRBJ2-5; v_call: TRBV5-5; clone_size: few; cdr3_aa: CASSLGTDLGETQYF; cdr3_nt: TGTGCCAGCAGCTTAGGGACAGACTTAGGGGAGACCCAGTACTTC
cdr3_length: 12; d_call: .; j_call: TRBJ1-1; v_call: TRBV6-2/TRBV6-3; clone_size: .; cdr3_aa: CASSTQGFEAFF; cdr3_nt: TGTGCCAGCAGCACCCAGGGGTTTGAAGCTTTCTTT
cdr3_length: 17; d_call: .; j_call: TRBJ2-1; v_call: TRBV7-8; clone_size: .; cdr3_aa: CATRFGGSPTQYNEQFF; cdr3_nt: TGTGCCACCCGTTTTGGTGGTAGCCCGACCCAATACAATGAGCAGTTCTTC
cdr3_length: 14; d_call: TRBD2; j_call: TRBJ2-1; v_call: TRBV5-6; clone_size: once; cdr3_aa: CASRTSGRAIEQFF; cdr3_nt: TGTGCCAGCAGGACTAGCGGGAGGGCCATTGAGCAGTTCTTC
cdr3_length: 16; d_call: TRBD2; j_call: TRBJ2-1; v_call: TRBV5-4; clone_size: .; cdr3_aa: CASSPGLAGPLNEQFF; cdr3_nt: TGTGCCAGCAGCCCCGGACTAGCGGGGCCCCTCAATGAGCAGTTCTTC
cdr3_length: 14; d_call: .; j_call: TRBJ2-1; v_call: TRBV5-4; clone_size: .; cdr3_aa: CASSVTASNGEQFF; cdr3_nt: TGTGCCAGCAGCGTAACCGCTAGTAACGGCGAGCAGTTCTTC
cdr3_length: 14; d_call: .; j_call: TRBJ2-7; v_call: TRBV19; clone_size: few; cdr3_aa: CASSTGTLRAEQYF; cdr3_nt: TGTGCCAGTAGTACCGGGACTCTTCGTGCCGAGCAGTACTTC
cdr3_length: 14; d_call: .; j_call: TRBJ2-7; v_call: TRBV28; clone_size: .; cdr3_aa: CASKNRGGPWEQYF; cdr3_nt: TGTGCCAGCAAGAACAGGGGGGGCCCGTGGGAGCAGTACTTC
cdr3_length: 15; d_call: .; j_call: TRBJ2-2; v_call: TRBV3-1/TRBV3-2; clone_size: .; cdr3_aa: CASSHGGSGAGELFF; cdr3_nt: TGTGCCAGCAGCCATGGTGGGAGTGGCGCCGGGGAGCTGTTTTTT
cdr3_length: 15; d_call: TRBD2; j_call: TRBJ2-7; v_call: TRBV4-2; clone_size: few; cdr3_aa: CASSPQLAGGAEQYF; cdr3_nt: TGTGCCAGCAGCCCTCAACTAGCGGGAGGGGCCGAGCAGTACTTC
cdr3_length: 15; d_call: .; j_call: TRBJ2-2; v_call: TRBV3-1/TRBV3-2; clone_size: .; cdr3_aa: CASGRRGSNTGELFF; cdr3_nt: TGTGCCAGCGGGAGGCGGGGATCGAACACCGGGGAGCTGTTTTTT
cdr3_length: 16; d_call: .; j_call: TRBJ1-1; v_call: TRBV28; clone_size: .; cdr3_aa: CASSLPNGEEGTEAFF; cdr3_nt: TGTGCCAGCAGTTTACCCAACGGGGAGGAGGGCACTGAAGCTTTCTTT
cdr3_length: 16; d_call: .; j_call: TRBJ2-1; v_call: TRBV7-3; clone_size: .; cdr3_aa: CASSLTSSSSYNEQFF; cdr3_nt: TGTGCCAGCAGCTTAACATCATCGAGCTCCTACAATGAGCAGTTCTTC
cdr3_length: 18; d_call: TRBD2; j_call: TRBJ2-1; v_call: TRBV19; clone_size: .; cdr3_aa: CASSIARTSGRGYNEQFF; cdr3_nt: TGTGCCAGTAGTATCGCGAGGACTAGCGGGAGGGGATACAATGAGCAGTTCTTC
cdr3_length: 15; d_call: .; j_call: TRBJ2-3; v_call: TRBV6-6; clone_size: .; cdr3_aa: CASKKGGLEADTQYF; cdr3_nt: TGTGCCAGTAAAAAGGGGGGGCTTGAGGCAGATACGCAGTATTTT
cdr3_length: 17; d_call: TRBD1; j_call: TRBJ1-1; v_call: TRBV7-9; clone_size: .; cdr3_aa: CASSPPWTGPMNTEAFF; cdr3_nt: TGTGCCAGCAGCCCCCCGTGGACAGGGCCTATGAACACTGAAGCTTTCTTT
cdr3_length: 15; d_call: TRBD2; j_call: TRBJ2-7; v_call: TRBV28; clone_size: .; cdr3_aa: CASSLVLAGSYEQYF; cdr3_nt: TGTGCCAGCAGTTTGGTACTAGCGGGATCTTACGAGCAGTACTTC
cdr3_length: 17; d_call: TRBD2; j_call: TRBJ2-2; v_call: TRBV7-9; clone_size: .; cdr3_aa: CASSLVPSGRNTGELFF; cdr3_nt: TGTGCCAGCAGCTTAGTTCCTAGCGGGAGGAACACCGGGGAGCTGTTTTTT
cdr3_length: 11; d_call: .; j_call: TRBJ2-7; v_call: TRBV19; clone_size: .; cdr3_aa: CASSEGYEQYF; cdr3_nt: TGTGCCAGTAGTGAGGGCTACGAGCAGTACTTC
cdr3_length: 16; d_call: TRBD1; j_call: TRBJ1-5; v_call: TRBV28; clone_size: .; cdr3_aa: CASQLAQGVGQQPQHF; cdr3_nt: TGTGCCAGCCAGTTGGCACAGGGGGTCGGGCAGCAGCCCCAGCATTTT
cdr3_length: 12; d_call: .; j_call: TRBJ2-3; v_call: TRBV29-1; clone_size: once; cdr3_aa: CSSGQSTDTQYF; cdr3_nt: TGCAGCTCGGGACAATCCACAGATACGCAGTATTTT
cdr3_length: 13; d_call: .; j_call: TRBJ1-1; v_call: TRBV7-3; clone_size: .; cdr3_aa: CASSLNTNTEAFF; cdr3_nt: TGTGCCAGCAGCTTAAATACTAACACTGAAGCTTTCTTT
cdr3_length: 16; d_call: TRBD2; j_call: TRBJ2-2; v_call: TRBV9; clone_size: once; cdr3_aa: CASSVDSGSRVGELFF; cdr3_nt: TGTGCCAGCAGCGTAGATAGCGGGAGTCGAGTCGGGGAGCTGTTTTTT